A selection of T cell receptor beta chains follows, all from one sample in a study of blood T cell repertoires in COVID-19. Generated by immunoSEQ multiplex PCR, the TCRdb table keeps only in-frame clones and is missing some. The sample lists hundreds of thousands of clones, more than 85% seen once, with about 4.6% in the top ten. The sequencing input was peripheral blood. The receptors were sampled from a man in his forties or fifties with acute or convalescent COVID-19. Each CDR3 is given with its conserved first and last residue. A D gene is named only where the DNA matches it firmly. Part of the rows lack a size; the others show once, few, many or a class for expanded clones.

.	.	TRBV4-1	TRBJ2-3	TGCGCCAGCAGCCAAGTCCAGGGGCGCGGGACAGATACGCAGTATTTT	CASSQVQGRGTDTQYF
TRBD1	.	TRBV14	TRBJ2-4	TGTGCCAGCAGCCAACTGGGACAGGGGGAAGGCATTCAGTACTTC	CASSQLGQGEGIQYF
TRBD2	.	TRBV7-9	TRBJ2-3	TGTGCCAGCAGTTCAGGGACTAGCGGGGGTGACAGCACAGATACGCAGTATTTT	CASSSGTSGGDSTDTQYF
TRBD1	.	TRBV5-4	TRBJ2-3	TGTGCCAGCAGCCATAGGAAACAGGGGCCAGATACGCAGTATTTT	CASSHRKQGPDTQYF
.	.	TRBV9	TRBJ1-1	TGTGCCAGCAGCGTAGGGGGGCAGAGGATGGGGACTGAAGCTTTCTTT	CASSVGGQRMGTEAFF
.	once	TRBV11-2	TRBJ2-2	TGTGCCAGCAGCACTCAGGGGTCGGACACCGGGGAGCTGTTTTTT	CASSTQGSDTGELFF
TRBD2	.	TRBV10-3	TRBJ2-1	TGTGCCATCAGTGAGGCGGTAGCGGGGGGGCCAGGCAATGAGCAGTTCTTC	CAISEAVAGGPGNEQFF
TRBD1	.	TRBV2	TRBJ1-5	TGTGCCAGCAGTGATCGGACAGGGGGAAATCAGCCCCAGCATTTT	CASSDRTGGNQPQHF
.	.	TRBV5-4	TRBJ1-1	TGTGCCAGCAGCTTCGGTTACACTGAAGCTTTCTTT	CASSFGYTEAFF
TRBD1	.	TRBV3-1/TRBV3-2	TRBJ1-2	TGTGCCAGCAGCCACCGGGACAGCTTTAACTATGGCTACACCTTC	CASSHRDSFNYGYTF
TRBD1	few	TRBV7-8	TRBJ1-4	TGTGCCAGCACCGGACAGGGGAGAGGGACTAATGAAAAACTGTTTTTT	CASTGQGRGTNEKLFF
.	.	TRBV5-1	TRBJ1-2	TGCGCCAGCAGCTTATCCGGGGAAAGTTATGGCTACACCTTC	CASSLSGESYGYTF
.	once	TRBV13	TRBJ1-3	TGTGCCAGCAGCCTTAGCCGCTTTTTACCTGGAAACACCATATATTTT	CASSLSRFLPGNTIYF
TRBD2	.	TRBV5-1	TRBJ2-1	TGCGCCAGCAGGGTAGCGGGGGTCAATGAGCAGTTCTTC	CASRVAGVNEQFF
.	.	TRBV19	TRBJ2-2	TGTGCCAGTAGGCCGGGACTCAGTAACACCGGGGAGCTGTTTTTT	CASRPGLSNTGELFF
TRBD1	.	TRBV24-1	TRBJ1-5	TGTGCCATCACAGGGGATTTGGTCAATCAGCCCCAGCATTTT	CAITGDLVNQPQHF
TRBD1	.	TRBV5-1	TRBJ2-1	TGCGCCAGCAGCCAGGGACAGACCTCCTACAATGAGCAGTTCTTC	CASSQGQTSYNEQFF
.	.	TRBV4-1	TRBJ2-2	TGCGCCAGCAGCCGGAAGAGCGACCCTGACACCGGGGAGCTGTTTTTT	CASSRKSDPDTGELFF
TRBD2	once	TRBV6-5	TRBJ2-2	TGTGCCAGCAGTTCCAGCGGGGATGTCGCGGCCGGGGAGCTGTTTTTT	CASSSSGDVAAGELFF
.	.	TRBV28	TRBJ1-3	TGTGCCAGCAGTTTGGCGGACAGCTCTGGAAACACCATATATTTT	CASSLADSSGNTIYF
TRBD1	.	TRBV19	TRBJ2-5	TGTGCCAGTAGTATTTCCGACAGGGTGCCAGAGACCCAGTACTTC	CASSISDRVPETQYF
.	.	TRBV18	TRBJ1-3	TGTGCCAGCTCCCAAGGACAGAGCTCTGGAAACACCATATATTTT	CASSQGQSSGNTIYF
TRBD2	.	TRBV30	TRBJ2-2	TGTGCCTGGAGTGTAAGGGCCTCACTAGCGGGGGGTAACACCGGGGAGCTGTTTTTT	CAWSVRASLAGGNTGELFF
TRBD2	.	TRBV11-2	TRBJ2-2	TGTGCCAGCAGCTTAATGGCGGGGGGGCTTACCGGGGAGCTGTTTTTT	CASSLMAGGLTGELFF
TRBD2	.	TRBV2	TRBJ2-7	TGTGCCAGCAGGCCGGGACTAGCCTCCTACGAGCAGTACTTC	CASRPGLASYEQYF
TRBD2	.	TRBV6-5	TRBJ2-2	TGTGCCAGCAGTTTCTTCGGGGGGAGCGGGGAGCTGTTTTTT	CASSFFGGSGELFF
TRBD1	once	TRBV24-1	TRBJ1-5	TGTGCCACCAGGACAGGGGGTAATCAGCCCCAGCATTTT	CATRTGGNQPQHF
TRBD2	.	TRBV3-1/TRBV3-2	TRBJ2-7	TGTGCCAGCAGCCAACGGACTAGCGGGTACTACGAGCAGTACTTC	CASSQRTSGYYEQYF
.	.	TRBV2	TRBJ2-7	TGTGCCAGCAGTGAAGTAACTAGTAAATCCGACGAGCAGTACTTC	CASSEVTSKSDEQYF
.	once	TRBV5-8	TRBJ1-5	TGTGCCAGCAGCTTGGTGGGGGGACTCGGCAATCAGCCCCAGCATTTT	CASSLVGGLGNQPQHF
.	.	TRBV24-1	TRBJ1-1	TGTGCCGGGCCCCGGGAGACTGAAGCTTTCTTT	CAGPRETEAFF
.	.	TRBV12-5	TRBJ1-1	TGTGCTAGTGGTTTGGTACTAGGGCCCCTGATTGAAGCTTTCTTT	CASGLVLGPLIEAFF
.	once	TRBV6-5	TRBJ1-3	TGTGCCACCCTAAAGGACACCTCTGGAAACACCATATATTTT	CATLKDTSGNTIYF
TRBD1	.	TRBV6-5	TRBJ1-1	TGTGCCACAAAACAGGGGGCTAGAACTGAAGCTTTCTTT	CATKQGARTEAFF
TRBD1	.	TRBV19	TRBJ1-2	TGTGCCAGTATTTCCGGACAGGGCACTGGCTACACCTTC	CASISGQGTGYTF
.	.	TRBV7-8	TRBJ2-7	TGTGCCAGCAGCTCCGACAGGTTATCCTACGAGCAGTACTTC	CASSSDRLSYEQYF
.	few	TRBV9	TRBJ1-6	TGTGCCAGCAGCGGGCGGGACTCCTATAATTCACCCCTCCACTTT	CASSGRDSYNSPLHF
TRBD1	.	TRBV2	TRBJ1-4	TGTGCCAGCAGTCGGGGACAGGGACTTCGAACTAATGAAAAACTGTTTTTT	CASSRGQGLRTNEKLFF
.	.	TRBV12-5	TRBJ2-1	TGTGCTAGTGGTCCCTTCAGTGGCGAGCAGTTCTTC	CASGPFSGEQFF
.	.	TRBV19	TRBJ1-6	TGTGCCAGTAGCTCGGCCTATAATTCACCCCTCCACTTT	CASSSAYNSPLHF
.	.	TRBV6-5	TRBJ1-1	TGTGCCAGTAAGCTATTAATGAACACTGAAGCTTTCTTT	CASKLLMNTEAFF
TRBD2	.	TRBV7-8	TRBJ2-7	TGTGCCAGCAGCTTAGTCAAGCTAGCGGTGACGACCTACGAGCAGTACTTC	CASSLVKLAVTTYEQYF
TRBD1	.	TRBV3-1/TRBV3-2	TRBJ2-7	TGTGCCAGCAGCCAAGCTGGGGGGGTGACAGGGGGCAAGGAGAAGCAGTACTTC	CASSQAGGVTGGKEKQYF
.	.	TRBV6-4	TRBJ1-1	TGTGCCAGCAGTGATAAGCCGCAGGGGACCACTGAAGCTTTCTTT	CASSDKPQGTTEAFF
TRBD1	.	TRBV12-5	TRBJ1-2	TGTGCTAGTGGTTTGGGAGGGGGCGCGAACTATGGCTACACCTTC	CASGLGGGANYGYTF
TRBD1	once	TRBV13	TRBJ2-2	TGTGCCAGCAGCTTAGCCCAATCGAGGACAGGGTGGAAGACCGGGGAGCTGTTTTTT	CASSLAQSRTGWKTGELFF
TRBD2	.	TRBV29-1	TRBJ2-3	TGCAGCGTTTCGGGGACTAGCGGGGGGCCTGGGAATACGCAGTATTTT	CSVSGTSGGPGNTQYF
TRBD1	.	TRBV6-1	TRBJ1-2	TGTGCCAGCAGTGAGTACAGGGGTAACTATGGCTACACCTTC	CASSEYRGNYGYTF
TRBD1	.	TRBV13	TRBJ2-3	TGTGCCAGCAGCACCCGAGACAGGGGGCGCGGCGATACGCAGTATTTT	CASSTRDRGRGDTQYF
TRBD1	.	TRBV12-5	TRBJ1-3	TGTGCTAGTGGGAAGGGACAGGGAAGGTCCGGAAACACCATATATTTT	CASGKGQGRSGNTIYF
TRBD2	.	TRBV3-1/TRBV3-2	TRBJ2-7	TGTGCCAGCAGGGGACTAGCTTACGAGCAGTACTTC	CASRGLAYEQYF
.	.	TRBV6-5	TRBJ2-7	TGTGCCAGCGCCAATTCAGGGGCGCCCTACGAGCAGTACTTC	CASANSGAPYEQYF
TRBD1	.	TRBV5-4	TRBJ2-2	TGTGCCAGCAGTAAACCGGGACAGGGGACGAACACCGGGGAGCTGTTTTTT	CASSKPGQGTNTGELFF
.	.	TRBV27	TRBJ1-6	TGTGCCAGCAGTTTATGGGTGGGGGGTGGTTCACCCCTCCACTTT	CASSLWVGGGSPLHF
.	.	TRBV2	TRBJ2-3	TGTGCCAGCGGGGAGGACACCTGGGAGGATACGCAGTATTTT	CASGEDTWEDTQYF
.	once	TRBV14	TRBJ1-1	TGTGCTTCCAGGGGTCATTTGAACACTGAAGCTTTCTTT	CASRGHLNTEAFF
.	.	TRBV5-5	TRBJ1-6	TGTGCCAGCAGCTTGGGGCCGGGGGATTCACCCCTCCACTTT	CASSLGPGDSPLHF
.	.	TRBV5-1	TRBJ1-2	TGCGCCAGCGGGGAGGGAGACTATGGCTACACCTTC	CASGEGDYGYTF
.	once	TRBV5-1	TRBJ1-1	TGCGCCAGCAGCTTTTTGGCACGTGGGCAGATGAACACTGAAGCTTTCTTT	CASSFLARGQMNTEAFF